Listed below are T cell receptor beta chains from one sample, sequenced in a study of T cell responses to AZD1222 COVID-19 vaccine. Method: immunoSEQ multiplex PCR; TCRdb's copy keeps in-frame clones and lacks some. The repertoire consists of about 140,000 clones, with 90% occurring once and the leading ten covering roughly 6.2%. The input for sequencing was peripheral blood, taken 28 days after the second AZD1222 dose. These receptors all stem from an adult who received the AZD1222 COVID-19 vaccine. Each CDR3 is given with its conserved first and last residue. Fields, in order: clone size, D gene, J gene, V gene, CDR3 protein, CDR3 DNA. The D gene is left open where the match is weak. Clone size is not always given. Where it is, it says once, few, many or a class for expanded clones.

clone_size: -
d_call: -
j_call: TRBJ1-4
v_call: TRBV6-5
cdr3_aa: CASSRDTNEKLFF
cdr3_nt: TGTGCCAGCAGCCGGGACACCAATGAAAAACTGTTTTTT

clone_size: -
d_call: -
j_call: TRBJ1-4
v_call: TRBV27
cdr3_aa: CASRRAAELGEKLFF
cdr3_nt: TGTGCCAGCAGGCGGGCCGCCGAACTGGGGGAAAAACTGTTTTTT

clone_size: -
d_call: TRBD1
j_call: TRBJ2-2
v_call: TRBV6-5
cdr3_aa: CASSRQGWNTGELFF
cdr3_nt: TGTGCCAGCAGCAGACAGGGATGGAACACCGGGGAGCTGTTTTTT

clone_size: -
d_call: -
j_call: TRBJ1-2
v_call: TRBV28
cdr3_aa: CASSSGGPGSVGNGYTF
cdr3_nt: TGTGCCAGCAGTTCTGGAGGGCCCGGCTCGGTAGGAAATGGCTACACCTTC

clone_size: -
d_call: -
j_call: TRBJ2-5
v_call: TRBV11-3
cdr3_aa: CASSRRGGETQYF
cdr3_nt: TGTGCCAGCAGCCGAAGGGGTGGAGAGACCCAGTACTTC

clone_size: -
d_call: -
j_call: TRBJ1-5
v_call: TRBV30
cdr3_aa: CAWDYGNQPQHF
cdr3_nt: TGTGCCTGGGATTATGGCAATCAGCCCCAGCATTTT

clone_size: once
d_call: -
j_call: TRBJ2-5
v_call: TRBV7-8
cdr3_aa: CASRGRLAKETQYF
cdr3_nt: TGTGCCAGCCGAGGGCGGCTAGCAAAAGAGACCCAGTACTTC

clone_size: -
d_call: TRBD1
j_call: TRBJ1-2
v_call: TRBV7-9
cdr3_aa: CASSSNDREGLYGYTF
cdr3_nt: TGTGCCAGCAGCTCTAACGACAGGGAAGGTCTGTATGGCTACACCTTC

clone_size: -
d_call: -
j_call: TRBJ2-3
v_call: TRBV18
cdr3_aa: CASSPTGGTDTQYF
cdr3_nt: TGTGCCAGCTCACCTACCGGGGGCACAGATACGCAGTATTTT

clone_size: -
d_call: TRBD1
j_call: TRBJ1-1
v_call: TRBV7-3
cdr3_aa: CASSLGQGGEAFF
cdr3_nt: TGTGCCAGCAGCTTAGGCCAGGGGGGTGAAGCTTTCTTT

clone_size: -
d_call: -
j_call: TRBJ2-6
v_call: TRBV5-1
cdr3_aa: CASSRVGGAGANVLTF
cdr3_nt: TGCGCCAGCAGCAGGGTGGGGGGCGCTGGGGCCAACGTCCTGACTTTC

clone_size: -
d_call: -
j_call: TRBJ2-7
v_call: TRBV3-1/TRBV3-2
cdr3_aa: CASSQQTYEQYF
cdr3_nt: TGTGCCAGCAGCCAACAAACTTACGAGCAGTACTTC

clone_size: -
d_call: -
j_call: TRBJ1-1
v_call: TRBV7-2
cdr3_aa: CASSLEVAGWNTEAFF
cdr3_nt: TGTGCCAGCAGCTTAGAGGTGGCGGGTTGGAACACTGAAGCTTTCTTT

clone_size: -
d_call: -
j_call: TRBJ2-3
v_call: TRBV5-1
cdr3_aa: CASSPGLITDTQYF
cdr3_nt: TGCGCCAGCAGCCCGGGACTGATCACAGATACGCAGTATTTT

clone_size: -
d_call: TRBD1
j_call: TRBJ1-5
v_call: TRBV6-5
cdr3_aa: CASSYRTGRNQPQHF
cdr3_nt: TGTGCCAGCAGCTATCGGACAGGGCGCAATCAGCCCCAGCATTTT

clone_size: -
d_call: -
j_call: TRBJ1-5
v_call: TRBV24-1
cdr3_aa: CATSGTAGGNQPQHF
cdr3_nt: TGTGCCACCAGTGGGACAGCGGGCGGCAATCAGCCCCAGCATTTT

clone_size: -
d_call: TRBD1
j_call: TRBJ2-7
v_call: TRBV28
cdr3_aa: CASSHAVTGHGEQYF
cdr3_nt: TGTGCCAGCAGTCACGCAGTGACAGGGCATGGAGAGCAGTACTTC

clone_size: -
d_call: TRBD1
j_call: TRBJ2-7
v_call: TRBV5-1
cdr3_aa: CASSQRTGGRDEQYF
cdr3_nt: TGCGCCAGCAGCCAAAGGACAGGGGGGAGAGACGAGCAGTACTTC

clone_size: -
d_call: TRBD2
j_call: TRBJ2-7
v_call: TRBV28
cdr3_aa: CASTRTRGEYEQYF
cdr3_nt: TGTGCCAGCACCCGGACTAGAGGCGAATACGAGCAGTACTTC

clone_size: -
d_call: -
j_call: TRBJ1-3
v_call: TRBV30
cdr3_aa: CAWGQQTGNTIYF
cdr3_nt: TGTGCCTGGGGACAGCAAACTGGAAACACCATATATTTT

clone_size: -
d_call: TRBD1
j_call: TRBJ1-2
v_call: TRBV7-9
cdr3_aa: CASSALGQGDGYTF
cdr3_nt: TGTGCCAGCAGCGCCCTAGGACAGGGTGATGGCTACACCTTC

clone_size: -
d_call: -
j_call: TRBJ2-7
v_call: TRBV6-5
cdr3_aa: CASAPGHTTYEQYF
cdr3_nt: TGTGCCAGTGCTCCGGGACATACAACCTACGAGCAGTACTTC

clone_size: -
d_call: -
j_call: TRBJ1-4
v_call: TRBV6-5
cdr3_aa: CASSYSGHPGEKLFF
cdr3_nt: TGTGCCAGCAGTTACTCAGGACACCCCGGGGAAAAACTGTTTTTT

clone_size: -
d_call: TRBD1
j_call: TRBJ1-2
v_call: TRBV6-5
cdr3_aa: CASSYSMTGYYGYTF
cdr3_nt: TGTGCCAGCAGTTACTCGATGACAGGGTACTATGGCTACACCTTC

clone_size: -
d_call: -
j_call: TRBJ1-2
v_call: TRBV30
cdr3_aa: CAWGTDGYTF
cdr3_nt: TGTGCCTGGGGGACTGATGGCTACACCTTC

clone_size: -
d_call: -
j_call: TRBJ1-5
v_call: TRBV21-1
cdr3_aa: CASSKGLRGRAQPQHF
cdr3_nt: TGTGCCAGCAGCAAAGGTCTGCGAGGGCGGGCTCAGCCCCAGCATTTT

clone_size: -
d_call: -
j_call: TRBJ2-3
v_call: TRBV18
cdr3_aa: CASSPILDISTDTQYF
cdr3_nt: TGTGCCAGCTCACCAATTTTAGACATCAGCACAGATACGCAGTATTTT

clone_size: -
d_call: -
j_call: TRBJ1-2
v_call: TRBV7-2
cdr3_aa: CASSLPRQGHYGYTF
cdr3_nt: TGTGCCAGCAGCTTACCCCGGCAGGGCCACTATGGCTACACCTTC

clone_size: -
d_call: -
j_call: TRBJ1-6
v_call: TRBV11-3
cdr3_aa: CASSASRGGNSPLHF
cdr3_nt: TGTGCCAGCAGCGCCTCCCGGGGAGGCAATTCACCCCTCCACTTT

clone_size: -
d_call: TRBD2
j_call: TRBJ2-1
v_call: TRBV28
cdr3_aa: CASSSSGLGSRYNEQFF
cdr3_nt: TGTGCCAGCAGTTCCTCCGGACTAGGGAGTCGCTACAATGAGCAGTTCTTC

clone_size: -
d_call: -
j_call: TRBJ2-3
v_call: TRBV7-3
cdr3_aa: CASSLFPGRSTDTQYF
cdr3_nt: TGTGCCAGCAGCCTATTCCCGGGAAGGAGCACAGATACGCAGTATTTT

clone_size: -
d_call: TRBD1
j_call: TRBJ1-5
v_call: TRBV19
cdr3_aa: CASDQIDRGNQPQHF
cdr3_nt: TGTGCCAGTGACCAGATCGACAGGGGTAATCAGCCCCAGCATTTT

clone_size: few
d_call: -
j_call: TRBJ1-5
v_call: TRBV4-1
cdr3_aa: CASSPRTDVRNQPQHF
cdr3_nt: TGCGCCAGCAGCCCACGGACAGACGTACGCAATCAGCCCCAGCATTTT

clone_size: -
d_call: TRBD1
j_call: TRBJ1-1
v_call: TRBV5-1
cdr3_aa: CASSFGQGLNTEAFF
cdr3_nt: TGCGCCAGCAGCTTCGGACAGGGCCTGAACACTGAAGCTTTCTTT

clone_size: -
d_call: TRBD2
j_call: TRBJ2-1
v_call: TRBV19
cdr3_aa: CASSIGLAGTYNEQFF
cdr3_nt: TGTGCCAGTAGTATTGGACTAGCGGGGACCTACAATGAGCAGTTCTTC

clone_size: once
d_call: -
j_call: TRBJ2-1
v_call: TRBV19
cdr3_aa: CASSIATYNEQFF
cdr3_nt: TGTGCCAGTAGTATTGCGACGTACAATGAGCAGTTCTTC

clone_size: -
d_call: -
j_call: TRBJ2-7
v_call: TRBV24-1
cdr3_aa: CATSDATLPYHEQYF
cdr3_nt: TGTGCCACCAGTGATGCCACCTTACCATACCACGAGCAGTACTTC

clone_size: -
d_call: TRBD1
j_call: TRBJ1-4
v_call: TRBV28
cdr3_aa: CASSLGPGGTNEKLFF
cdr3_nt: TGTGCCAGCAGTTTAGGGCCAGGGGGAACTAATGAAAAACTGTTTTTT

clone_size: -
d_call: -
j_call: TRBJ2-3
v_call: TRBV5-1
cdr3_aa: CASTPVGPGTDTQYF
cdr3_nt: TGCGCCAGCACCCCGGTAGGGCCGGGGACAGATACGCAGTATTTT

clone_size: -
d_call: TRBD1
j_call: TRBJ1-5
v_call: TRBV15
cdr3_aa: CATSREGDRGGNQPQHF
cdr3_nt: TGTGCCACCAGCAGAGAAGGGGACAGGGGTGGCAATCAGCCCCAGCATTTT

clone_size: -
d_call: -
j_call: TRBJ1-4
v_call: TRBV10-1
cdr3_aa: CASSGTGLGPSEKLFF
cdr3_nt: TGCGCCAGCAGTGGAACGGGGTTGGGGCCGAGTGAAAAACTGTTTTTT

clone_size: -
d_call: TRBD2
j_call: TRBJ2-5
v_call: TRBV5-1
cdr3_aa: CASSLGGGSGETQYF
cdr3_nt: TGCGCCAGCAGCTTAGGCGGGGGGAGCGGAGAGACCCAGTACTTC